A selection of T cell receptor beta chains follows, all from one sample in a study of T cell repertoires and HLA-DP antigens. Only in-frame clones appear in the TCRdb table, and some are missing; sequencing was by immunoSEQ multiplex PCR. This repertoire shows approximately 110,000 clones, nearly 95% found once; its top ten account for more than 0.25%. No antigen has been assigned to these receptors. The source material was CD4+ T cells from PBMCs. These receptors originate from a young woman in good health and CMV-seronegative. Both conserved end residues are part of each CDR3. Fields, in order: J gene, V gene, D gene, clone size, CDR3 protein, CDR3 DNA. The D gene is left open where the match is weak. Where a row states a size, it is once, few, many or the class of an expanded clone; other rows omit it.

TRBJ2-3	TRBV5-4	-	once	CASGPSQADTQYF	TGTGCCAGCGGGCCATCCCAGGCAGATACGCAGTATTTT
TRBJ2-2	TRBV28	-	-	CASSLIVRSGELFF	TGTGCCAGCAGTTTGATCGTTAGGTCCGGGGAGCTGTTTTTT
TRBJ2-5	TRBV14	-	-	CASSQSRGSLLETQYF	TGTGCCAGCAGCCAATCCAGGGGCTCTCTCTTGGAGACCCAGTACTTC
TRBJ2-5	TRBV28	TRBD2	-	CASSRTSGSETQYF	TGTGCCAGCAGCCGGACTAGCGGGAGTGAGACCCAGTACTTC
TRBJ2-1	TRBV20-1	-	-	CSATQGNEQFF	TGCAGTGCGACCCAGGGGAATGAGCAGTTCTTC
TRBJ1-3	TRBV28	-	-	CASSTGSFSGNTIYF	TGTGCCAGCAGTACAGGGTCCTTCTCTGGAAACACCATATATTTT
TRBJ1-3	TRBV5-8	-	-	CASSLEPSGGNTIYF	TGTGCCAGCAGCTTGGAGCCCTCGGGAGGAAACACCATATATTTT
TRBJ2-2	TRBV5-1	TRBD2	-	CASSKTSGVTGELFF	TGCGCCAGCAGCAAGACTAGCGGGGTAACCGGGGAGCTGTTTTTT
TRBJ1-2	TRBV2	TRBD1	-	CASDPGTGENYGYTF	TGTGCCAGCGACCCCGGGACAGGGGAGAACTATGGCTACACCTTC
TRBJ1-6	TRBV4-1	-	-	CASSQGPAQARNSPLHF	TGCGCCAGCAGCCAAGGGCCTGCGCAGGCGCGGAATTCACCCCTCCACTTT
TRBJ2-7	TRBV6-1	TRBD1	-	CASSIVTGQPYEQYF	TGTGCCAGCAGTATCGTGACAGGGCAGCCCTACGAGCAGTACTTC